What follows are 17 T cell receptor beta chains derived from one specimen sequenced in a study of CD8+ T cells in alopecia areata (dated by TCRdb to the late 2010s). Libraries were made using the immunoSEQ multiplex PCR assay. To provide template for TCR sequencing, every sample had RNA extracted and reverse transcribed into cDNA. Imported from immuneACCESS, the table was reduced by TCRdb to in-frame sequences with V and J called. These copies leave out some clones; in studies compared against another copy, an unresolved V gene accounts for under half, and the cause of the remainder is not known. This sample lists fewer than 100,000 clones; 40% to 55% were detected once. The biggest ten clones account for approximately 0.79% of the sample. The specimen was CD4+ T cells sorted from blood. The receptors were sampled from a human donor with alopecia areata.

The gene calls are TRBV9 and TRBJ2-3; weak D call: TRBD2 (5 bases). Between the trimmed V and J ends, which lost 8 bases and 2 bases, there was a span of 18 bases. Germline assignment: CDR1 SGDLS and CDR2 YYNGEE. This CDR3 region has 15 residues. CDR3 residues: CASPDEGSTTDTQYF. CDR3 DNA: TGTGCCAGTCCCGACGAGGGTTCCACCACAGATACGCAGTATTTT.

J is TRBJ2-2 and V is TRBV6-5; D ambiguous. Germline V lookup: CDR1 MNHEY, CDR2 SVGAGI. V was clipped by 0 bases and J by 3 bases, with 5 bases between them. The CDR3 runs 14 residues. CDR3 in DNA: TGTGCCAGCAGTTACTCGGGGTACACCGGGGAGCTGTTTTTT. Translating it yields CASSYSGYTGELFF.

The CDR3 nucleotides are TGCAGCGTTGAAGAGGGATGGTACGAGCAGTACTTC. Translation gives CSVEEGWYEQYF. The chain has TRBV29-1 and TRBJ2-7; D is uncertain. Germline assignment: CDR1 SQVTM and CDR2 ANQGSEA. Trimming stripped 0 bases from V and 4 bases from J, with 7 bases between. The CDR3 has 12 amino acids.

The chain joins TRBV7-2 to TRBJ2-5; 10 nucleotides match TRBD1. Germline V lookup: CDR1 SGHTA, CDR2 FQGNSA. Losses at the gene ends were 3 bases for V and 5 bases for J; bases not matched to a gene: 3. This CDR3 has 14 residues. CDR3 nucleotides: TGTGCCAGCAGCTTGACAGGGGGCGGCGAGACCCAGTACTTC. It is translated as CASSLTGGGETQYF.

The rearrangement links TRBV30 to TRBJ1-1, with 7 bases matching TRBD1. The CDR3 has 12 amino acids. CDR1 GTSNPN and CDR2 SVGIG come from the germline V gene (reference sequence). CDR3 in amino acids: CAWDRPNTEAFF. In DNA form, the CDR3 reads TGTGCTTGGGACAGACCGAACACTGAAGCTTTCTTT.

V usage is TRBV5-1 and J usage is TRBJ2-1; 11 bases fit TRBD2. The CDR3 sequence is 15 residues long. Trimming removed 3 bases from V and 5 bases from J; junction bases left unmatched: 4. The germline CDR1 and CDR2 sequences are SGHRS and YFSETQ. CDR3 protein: CASSSSSGGNNEQFF. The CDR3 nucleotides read TGCGCCAGCAGCTCATCTAGCGGGGGGAACAATGAGCAGTTCTTC.

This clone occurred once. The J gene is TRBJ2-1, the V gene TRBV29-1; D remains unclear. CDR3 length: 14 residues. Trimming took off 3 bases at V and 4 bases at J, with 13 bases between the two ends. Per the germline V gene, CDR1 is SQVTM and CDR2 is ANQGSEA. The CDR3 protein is CSVEAQTAYNEQFF. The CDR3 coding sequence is TGCAGCGTTGAGGCTCAGACGGCGTACAATGAGCAGTTCTTC.

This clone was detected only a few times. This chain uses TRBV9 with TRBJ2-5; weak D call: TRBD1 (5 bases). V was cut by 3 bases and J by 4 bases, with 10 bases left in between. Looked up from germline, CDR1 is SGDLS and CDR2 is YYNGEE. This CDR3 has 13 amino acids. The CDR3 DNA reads TGTGCCAGCAGCGGTCAGGGTAGAGAGACCCAGTACTTC. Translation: CASSGQGRETQYF.

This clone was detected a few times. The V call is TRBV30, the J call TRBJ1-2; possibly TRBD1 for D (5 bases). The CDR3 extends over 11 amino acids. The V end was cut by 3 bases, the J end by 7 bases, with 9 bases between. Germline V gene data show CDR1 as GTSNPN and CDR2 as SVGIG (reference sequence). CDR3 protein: CAWSQGAGYTF. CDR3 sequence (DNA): TGTGCCTGGAGCCAGGGTGCTGGCTACACCTTC.

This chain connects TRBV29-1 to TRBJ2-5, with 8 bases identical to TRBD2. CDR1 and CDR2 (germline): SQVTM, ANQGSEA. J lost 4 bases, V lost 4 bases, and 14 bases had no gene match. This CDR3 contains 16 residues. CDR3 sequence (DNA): TGCAGCGTTGGTTCCCTAAGCAGCGGGAGTAGAGAGACCCAGTACTTC. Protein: CSVGSLSSGSRETQYF.

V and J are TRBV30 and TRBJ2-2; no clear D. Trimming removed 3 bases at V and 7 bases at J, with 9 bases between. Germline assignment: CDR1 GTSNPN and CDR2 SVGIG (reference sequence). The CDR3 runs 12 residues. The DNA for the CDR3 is TGTGCCTGGAGCCGAGAGTACGGGGAGCTGTTTTTT. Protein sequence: CAWSREYGELFF.

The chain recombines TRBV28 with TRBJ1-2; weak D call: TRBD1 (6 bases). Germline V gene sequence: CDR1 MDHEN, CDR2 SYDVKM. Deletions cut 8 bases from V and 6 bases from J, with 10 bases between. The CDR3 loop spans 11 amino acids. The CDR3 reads CASSYRDGYTF. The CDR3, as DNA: TGTGCCAGCTCTTACAGGGATGGCTACACCTTC.

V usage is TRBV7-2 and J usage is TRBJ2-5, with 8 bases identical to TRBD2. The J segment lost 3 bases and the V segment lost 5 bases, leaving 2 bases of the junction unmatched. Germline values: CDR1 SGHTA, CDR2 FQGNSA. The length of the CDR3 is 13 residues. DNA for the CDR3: TGTGCCAGCAGCCTTAGCGGGAAAGAGACCCAGTACTTC. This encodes CASSLSGKETQYF.

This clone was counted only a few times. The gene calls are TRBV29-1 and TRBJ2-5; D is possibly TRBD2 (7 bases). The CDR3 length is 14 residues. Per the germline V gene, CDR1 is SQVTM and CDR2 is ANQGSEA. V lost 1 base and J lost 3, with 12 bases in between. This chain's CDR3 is CSVEGWGGKETQYF. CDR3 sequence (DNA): TGCAGCGTTGAAGGGTGGGGGGGCAAAGAGACCCAGTACTTC.

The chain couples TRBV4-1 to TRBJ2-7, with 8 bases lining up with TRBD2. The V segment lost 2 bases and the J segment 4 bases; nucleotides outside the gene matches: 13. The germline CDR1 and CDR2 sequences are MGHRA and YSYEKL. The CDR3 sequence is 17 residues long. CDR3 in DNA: TGCGCCAGCAGCCAAATCCATTTGGGGACTAGTAGGTACGAGCAGTACTTC. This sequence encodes CASSQIHLGTSRYEQYF.

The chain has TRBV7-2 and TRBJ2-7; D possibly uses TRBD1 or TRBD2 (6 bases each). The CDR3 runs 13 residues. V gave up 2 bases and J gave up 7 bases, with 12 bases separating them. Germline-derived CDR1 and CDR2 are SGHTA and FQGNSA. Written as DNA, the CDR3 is TGTGCCAGCAGCTTACCGGCGGGGACAGAGCAGTACTTC. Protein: CASSLPAGTEQYF.

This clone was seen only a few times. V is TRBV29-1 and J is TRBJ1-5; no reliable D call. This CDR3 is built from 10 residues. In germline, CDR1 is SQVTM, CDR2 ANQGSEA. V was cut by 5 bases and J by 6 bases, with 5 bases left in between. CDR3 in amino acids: CSVSPQPQHF. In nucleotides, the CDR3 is TGCAGCGTTTCTCCTCAGCCCCAGCATTTT.